The 20 T cell receptor beta chains presented below share a single source sample, sequenced in a study of glioma-infiltrating T cells. The iRepertoire nested amplicon-rescue multiplex PCR amplified TCR alpha and beta CDR3s from RNA. Each CDR3 protein gets one entry after TCRdb re-called the multiplex PCR reads with MiXCR. Here the sample spans under 150,000 distinct CDR3 sequences, roughly two fifths being singletons. Sample: glioma tissue, nonneoplastic brain tissue, or PBMCs (not recorded which). These receptors originate from a human donor with low-grade glioma or glioblastoma, undergoing nonglioma brain surgery, or in good health (not recorded which).

Note on this clonotype: A much larger clone differs from this one at a single base, so this may be a read error. The chain recombines TRBV7-2 with TRBJ1-1, with D unresolved. The germline CDR1 and CDR2 sequences are SGHTA and FQGNSA. The CDR3 spans 10 residues. V was shortened by 8 bases and J by 4 bases, with 5 bases between the two germline ends. The chain's CDR3 is CASVSTEAFF. CDR3 nucleotides: TGTGCCAGCGTGAGCACTGAAGCTTTCTTT.

In this sample, this clonotype turned up a few times. The chain uses TRBV7-9 and TRBJ2-1; D may be TRBD2 (6 bases). CDR3 length equals 14 residues. The V gene lost 5 bases and the J gene lost 6 bases, with 14 bases spanning the gap. Germline-derived CDR1 and CDR2 are SEHNR and FQNEAQ (reference sequence). The chain's CDR3 is CASSPQGLLNEQFF. The CDR3 nucleotides are TGTGCCAGCAGCCCGCAGGGACTCCTCAATGAGCAGTTCTTC.

About this clonotype: A single base separates this from a much larger clone, so it may be a read error. The V gene is TRBV4-1, the J gene TRBJ2-3, with D perhaps TRBD1 (6 bases). From germline, CDR1 is MGHRA and CDR2 YSYEKL. The CDR3 loop spans 14 amino acids. CDR3 DNA sequence: TGCGCCAGCAGCCGGGACATTCCCACAGATACGCAGTGTTTT. This encodes CASSRDIPTDTQCF.

This clonotype has a handful of counts. The V gene is TRBV4-1, the J gene TRBJ2-7, with D perhaps matching TRBD2 (5 bases). The CDR3 length is 15 residues. Germline values: CDR1 MGHRA, CDR2 YSYEKL. Between the trimmed V and J ends, which lost 0 bases and 5 bases, there was a span of 14 bases. CDR3 protein: CASSQDKSGWDEQYF. The CDR3 bases are TGCGCCAGCAGCCAAGATAAGTCGGGGTGGGACGAGCAGTACTTC.

The chain couples TRBV6-1 to TRBJ2-7, with 8 bases fitting TRBD2. The germline CDR1 and CDR2 sequences are MNHNS and SASEGT. CDR3 length: 14 residues. The J segment lost 2 bases and the V segment lost 7 bases, leaving 7 bases of the junction unmatched. The CDR3 loop is CASTTLAAAYEQYF. The DNA of the CDR3 is TGTGCCAGCACTACACTAGCGGCGGCCTACGAGCAGTACTTC.

The V call is TRBV3-1, the J call TRBJ1-5, with a possible D match to TRBD1 (6 bases). With 6 bases removed from V and 4 bases from J, the gap between germline ends came to 10 bases. Germline V lookup: CDR1 LGHDT, CDR2 YNNKEL (reference sequence). This CDR3 is built from 13 residues. In DNA form, the CDR3 reads TGTGCCAGCAGTACAGGGCTAAATCAGCCCCAGCATTTT. Translated, it gives CASSTGLNQPQHF.

The V gene is TRBV12-3 or TRBV12-4, the J gene TRBJ1-5, with a possible D match to TRBD1 (6 bases). The CDR3 covers 16 residues. V dropped 1 base and J dropped 2 bases, with 12 bases sitting between them. The CDR3 spells CASSLESGGGNQPQHF. CDR3 sequence (DNA): TGTGCCAGCAGTTTAGAGTCCGGGGGCGGCAATCAGCCCCAGCATTTT.

The DNA of the CDR3 is TGTGCCAGCAGTACACTTGGGAGATCGGGTGAGCAGTTCTTC. Protein: CASSTLGRSGEQFF. The rearrangement links TRBV12-3 or TRBV12-4 to TRBJ2-1, with a possible D match to TRBD2 (5 bases). The CDR3 length is 14 residues. Trimming left V 5 bases short and J 9 bases short, with 17 bases between.

This clonotype was counted a few times. The chain combines TRBV20-1 with TRBJ2-7; weak D call: TRBD2 (6 bases). Deletions cut 3 bases from V and 3 bases from J, with 9 bases between. CDR1 DFQATT and CDR2 SNEGSKA come from the germline V gene (reference sequence). CDR3 size: 12 residues. CDR3 DNA sequence: TGCAGTGCTAGGGGGGGTAACTACGAGCAGTACTTC. As protein: CSARGGNYEQYF.

This chain connects TRBV20-1 to TRBJ2-5; D may correspond to TRBD1 or TRBD2 (6 bases each). Trimming cost V 3 bases and J 3 bases, with 20 bases left between them. The germline V gene has CDR1 DFQATT and CDR2 SNEGSKA (reference sequence). The CDR3 is 16 residues long. CDR3 in amino acids: CSASPLGGAGEETQYF. CDR3 nucleotide sequence: TGCAGTGCTAGCCCTCTAGGCGGGGCAGGGGAAGAGACCCAGTACTTC.

V is TRBV7-2 and J is TRBJ2-7; perhaps TRBD2 as D (6 bases). Germline V CDR1 and CDR2: SGHTA, FQGNSA. V gave up 1 base and J gave up 2 bases, with 15 bases separating them. The CDR3 totals 16 residues. For the CDR3, the DNA is TGTGCCAGCAGCTTAGGCGCCGACCCGGGGGCCTACGAGCAGTACTTC. Protein product: CASSLGADPGAYEQYF.

V gene TRBV28 combines with J gene TRBJ2-5; D unclear. The V gene's germline CDR1 is MDHEN and CDR2 SYDVKM. V gave up 2 bases and J gave up 3 bases, with 4 bases separating them. The CDR3 has 12 amino acids. In nucleotides, the CDR3 is TGTGCCAGCAGTTTAAATGAAGAGACCCAGTACTTC. Translation: CASSLNEETQYF.

The chain combines TRBV5-1 with TRBJ1-1; D not resolved. The V end lost 5 bases, the J end lost 0 bases, and 14 bases lay between the germline ends. The CDR3 totals 15 residues. Germline V gene sequence: CDR1 SGHRS, CDR2 YFSETQ. CDR3 nucleotide sequence: TGCGCCAGCAGAAATCTTGACGCCTTGAACACTGAAGCTTTCTTT. This encodes CASRNLDALNTEAFF.

The gene calls are TRBV7-2 and TRBJ2-3; TRBD2 agrees at 7 bases. The CDR3 is 16 residues long. J was trimmed by 0 bases and V by 1 base; bases with no gene match: 4. The germline V gene encodes CDR1 SGHTA and CDR2 FQGNSA. In DNA, the CDR3 is TGTGCCAGCAGCTTAGGCCAGCGGGGTAGCACAGATACGCAGTATTTT. This gives the protein CASSLGQRGSTDTQYF.

V usage is TRBV7-2 and J usage is TRBJ1-2; 7 bases agree with TRBD1. V dropped 3 bases and J dropped 7; count of bases not matched to a gene: 11. Looked up from germline, CDR1 is SGHTA and CDR2 is FQGNSA. The CDR3 sequence is 15 residues long. CDR3 in amino acids: CASSLASGTAGGYTF. In DNA, the CDR3 is TGTGCCAGCAGCTTGGCTTCCGGGACAGCCGGTGGCTACACCTTC.

This sequence joins TRBV4-1 and TRBJ2-7, with 9 bases matching TRBD1. Germline V gives CDR1 MGHRA, CDR2 YSYEKL. Trimming took 4 bases from V and 5 from J; bases not matched to a gene: 6. This CDR3 region has 14 residues. The CDR3 sequence is CASSPGTGRDEQYF. CDR3 nucleotide sequence: TGCGCCAGCAGCCCCGGGACAGGGAGGGACGAGCAGTACTTC.

This clonotype has only one observation. The chain has TRBV6-2 or TRBV6-3 and TRBJ1-1, with D perhaps matching TRBD1 (5 bases). The germline CDR1 and CDR2 sequences are MNHEY and SVGEGT. V dropped 3 bases and J dropped 4 bases, with 21 bases sitting between them. This CDR3 region has 17 residues. DNA for the CDR3: TGTGCCAGCAGTTATTCCGTAGTGGGGGGGTGGGTCACTGAAGCTTTCTTT. Protein product: CASSYSVVGGWVTEAFF.

This clonotype was picked up a small number of times. The rearrangement joins TRBV7-2 to TRBJ2-3; 7 bases map to TRBD2. V was pared by 1 base and J by 2 bases, with 3 bases of the junction left unmatched. The CDR3 contains 15 residues. The germline V gene has CDR1 SGHTA and CDR2 FQGNSA. This CDR3 is CASSLGDYYTDTQYF. The CDR3 DNA is TGTGCCAGCAGCTTAGGGGACTACTACACAGATACGCAGTATTTT.

The chain is built from TRBV27 and TRBJ2-7; D assignment may be TRBD1 or TRBD2 (5 bases each). Deletions cut 7 bases from V and 7 bases from J, with 11 bases between. Germline V gene lookup returns CDR1 MNHEY and CDR2 SMNVEV (reference sequence). The CDR3 is 11 amino acids. The CDR3 DNA reads as TGTGCCAGCACTTTCGGGGCAGAGCAGTACTTC. Its translation is CASTFGAEQYF.

The chain links TRBV28 to TRBJ2-2, with 10 bases fitting TRBD1. Germline CDR1 reads MDHEN; CDR2 reads SYDVKM. The junction had 7 bases not matched to a gene; V was cut back by 7 bases and J by 5 bases. The CDR3 length is 15 residues. CDR3 coding DNA: TGTGCCAGCATGACAGGGGGCGAAGGTACCGGGGAGCTGTTTTTT. It specifies CASMTGGEGTGELFF.